This TCR beta chain was obtained from a study of blood T cells in healthy people across ages. Study-level findings and limits: Age brought a roughly linear fall in TCR beta diversity measured per million T cells.

Next came a second PCR, run for about 7 to 12 cycles, which used a sample-barcoded 5' primer along with a J-beta primer mix. One entry per CDR3 protein results from TCRdb running MiXCR on the 5' RACE reads. The data show some 710,000 distinct CDR3 sequences, 22% seen once. The individuals who served as donors were healthy Caucasians living in Russia, aged roughly 6 to 100. Germline V gene sequence: CDR1 SEHNR, CDR2 FQNEAQ (reference sequence). The V gene lost 1 base and the J gene lost 7 bases, with 13 bases spanning the gap. The CDR3 totals 15 residues. Concerning this clonotype itself: Antigen specificity is unknown.

Specimen: blood. The source of this sequence is a man between 65 and 80 years old in good health. The chain is built from TRBV7-9 and TRBJ1-4; D not certain. CDR3 residues: CASSLDGIFGEKLFF. The CDR3 nucleotides are TGTGCCAGCAGCTTAGACGGAATTTTCGGTGAAAAACTGTTTTTT.